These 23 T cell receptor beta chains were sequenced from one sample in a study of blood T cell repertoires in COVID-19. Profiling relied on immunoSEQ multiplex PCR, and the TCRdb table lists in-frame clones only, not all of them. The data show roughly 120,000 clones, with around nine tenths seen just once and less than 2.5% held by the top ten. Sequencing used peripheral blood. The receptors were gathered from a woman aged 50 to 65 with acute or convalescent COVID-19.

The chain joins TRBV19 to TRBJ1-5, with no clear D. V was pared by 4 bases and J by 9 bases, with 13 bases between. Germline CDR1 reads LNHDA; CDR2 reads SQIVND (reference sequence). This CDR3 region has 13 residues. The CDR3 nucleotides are TGTGCCAGTAGTACTGGAGGCCCGCGGCCCCAGCATTTT. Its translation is CASSTGGPRPQHF.

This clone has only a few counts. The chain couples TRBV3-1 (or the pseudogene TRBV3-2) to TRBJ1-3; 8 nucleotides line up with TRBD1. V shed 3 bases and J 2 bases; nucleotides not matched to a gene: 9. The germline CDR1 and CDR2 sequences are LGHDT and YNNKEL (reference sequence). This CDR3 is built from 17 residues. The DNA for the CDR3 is TGTGCCAGCAGCCAGACAGGGGTCAGGGGAACTGGAAACACCATATATTTT. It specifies CASSQTGVRGTGNTIYF.

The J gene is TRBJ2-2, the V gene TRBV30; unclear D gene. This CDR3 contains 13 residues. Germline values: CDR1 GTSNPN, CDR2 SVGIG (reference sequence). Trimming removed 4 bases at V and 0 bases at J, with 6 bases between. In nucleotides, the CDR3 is TGTGCCTGGAAGCTGACGAACACCGGGGAGCTGTTTTTT. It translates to CAWKLTNTGELFF.

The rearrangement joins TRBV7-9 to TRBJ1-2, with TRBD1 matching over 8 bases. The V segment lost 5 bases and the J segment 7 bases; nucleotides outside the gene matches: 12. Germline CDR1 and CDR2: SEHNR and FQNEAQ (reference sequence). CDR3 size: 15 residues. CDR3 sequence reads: CASSLGQGSSLGYTF. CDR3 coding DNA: TGTGCCAGCAGCCTTGGACAGGGCTCGTCCCTTGGCTACACCTTC.

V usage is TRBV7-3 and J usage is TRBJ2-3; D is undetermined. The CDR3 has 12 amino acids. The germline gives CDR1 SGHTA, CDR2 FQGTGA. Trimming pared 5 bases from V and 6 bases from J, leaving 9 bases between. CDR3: CASSPGGDTQYF. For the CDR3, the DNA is TGTGCCAGCAGCCCCGGCGGCGATACGCAGTATTTT.

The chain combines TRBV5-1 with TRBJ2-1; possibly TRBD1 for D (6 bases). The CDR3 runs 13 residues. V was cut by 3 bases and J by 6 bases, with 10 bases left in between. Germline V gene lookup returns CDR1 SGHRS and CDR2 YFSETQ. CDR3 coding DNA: TGCGCCAGCAGCTCCCCAGGGGTCAATGAGCAGTTCTTC. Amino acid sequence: CASSSPGVNEQFF. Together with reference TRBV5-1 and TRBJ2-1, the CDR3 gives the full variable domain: KAGVTQTPRYLIKTRGQQVTLSCSPISGHRSVSWYQQTPGQGLQFLFEYFSETQRNKGNFPGRFSGRQFSNSRSEMNVSTLELGDSALYLCASSSPGVNEQFFGPGTRLTVL.

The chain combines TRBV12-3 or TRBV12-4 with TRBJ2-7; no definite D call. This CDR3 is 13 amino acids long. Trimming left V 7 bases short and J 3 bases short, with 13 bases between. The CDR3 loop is CASTPGELYEQYF. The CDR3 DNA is TGTGCCAGCACCCCCGGAGAGCTCTACGAGCAGTACTTC.

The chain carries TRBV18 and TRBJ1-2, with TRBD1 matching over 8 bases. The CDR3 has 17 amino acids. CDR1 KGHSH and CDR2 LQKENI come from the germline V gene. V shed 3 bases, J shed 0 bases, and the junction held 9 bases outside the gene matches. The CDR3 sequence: CASSPSTGEPTNYGYTF. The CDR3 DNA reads TGTGCCAGCTCACCTTCGACAGGGGAGCCCACTAACTATGGCTACACCTTC.

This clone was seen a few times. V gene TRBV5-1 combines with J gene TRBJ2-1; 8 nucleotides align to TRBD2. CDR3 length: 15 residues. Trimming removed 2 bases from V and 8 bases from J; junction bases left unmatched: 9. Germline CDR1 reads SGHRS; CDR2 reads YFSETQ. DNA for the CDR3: TGCGCCAGCAGCTTAGCGACTAGCGTTAGGGATGAGCAGTTCTTC. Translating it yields CASSLATSVRDEQFF.

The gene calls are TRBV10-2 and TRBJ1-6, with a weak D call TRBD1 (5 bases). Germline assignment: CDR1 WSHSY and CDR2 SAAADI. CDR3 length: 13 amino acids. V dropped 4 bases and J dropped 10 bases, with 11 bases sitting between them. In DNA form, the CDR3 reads TGCGCCAGCAGTGTCCAGGGAGGGTCACCCCTCCACTTT. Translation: CASSVQGGSPLHF.

CDR3 nucleotide sequence: TGTGCCAGCAGCTCGCTGAGGTCTAGTGGCTACACCTTC. The encoded protein is CASSSLRSSGYTF. The chain recombines TRBV11-2 with TRBJ1-2; D gene ambiguous. V was cut by 4 bases and J by 7 bases, with 13 bases left in between. CDR1 and CDR2 from the germline V gene are SGHAT and FQNNGV. This CDR3 is built from 13 residues.

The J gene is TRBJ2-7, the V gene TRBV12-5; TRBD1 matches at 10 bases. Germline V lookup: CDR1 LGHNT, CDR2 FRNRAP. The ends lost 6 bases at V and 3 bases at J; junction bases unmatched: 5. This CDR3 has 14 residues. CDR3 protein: CASGLGTGDYEQYF. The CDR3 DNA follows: TGTGCTAGTGGACTTGGGACAGGGGACTACGAGCAGTACTTC.

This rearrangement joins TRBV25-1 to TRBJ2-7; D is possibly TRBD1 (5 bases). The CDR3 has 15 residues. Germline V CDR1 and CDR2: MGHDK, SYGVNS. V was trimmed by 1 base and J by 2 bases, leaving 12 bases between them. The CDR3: CASSELAGMAYEQYF. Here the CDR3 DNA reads TGTGCCAGCAGTGAATTGGCAGGGATGGCCTACGAGCAGTACTTC.

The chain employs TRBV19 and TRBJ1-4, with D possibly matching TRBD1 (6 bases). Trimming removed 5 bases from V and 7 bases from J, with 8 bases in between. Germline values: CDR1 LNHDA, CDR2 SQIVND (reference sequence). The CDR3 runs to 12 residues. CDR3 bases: TGTGCCAGTAGTTTGGACAGTGAAAAACTGTTTTTT. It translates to CASSLDSEKLFF.

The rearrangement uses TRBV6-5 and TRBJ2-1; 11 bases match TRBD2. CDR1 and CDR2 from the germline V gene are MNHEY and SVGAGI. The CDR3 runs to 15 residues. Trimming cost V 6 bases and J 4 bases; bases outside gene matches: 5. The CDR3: CASRHTSGGYNEQFF. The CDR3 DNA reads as TGTGCCAGCAGACACACTAGCGGGGGTTACAATGAGCAGTTCTTC.

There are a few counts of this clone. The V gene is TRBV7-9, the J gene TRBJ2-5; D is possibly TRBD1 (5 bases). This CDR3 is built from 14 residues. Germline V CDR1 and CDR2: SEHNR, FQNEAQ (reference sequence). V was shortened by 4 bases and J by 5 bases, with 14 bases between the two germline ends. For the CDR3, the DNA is TGTGCCAGCAGCTCCGTCGTGGGGCTGGAGACCCAGTACTTC. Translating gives CASSSVVGLETQYF. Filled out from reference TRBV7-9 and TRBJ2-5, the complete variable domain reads DTGVSQNPRHKITKRGQNVTFRCDPISEHNRLYWYRQTLGQGPEFLTYFQNEAQLEKSRLLSDRFSAERPKGSFSTLEIQRTEQGDSAMYLCASSSVVGLETQYFGPGTRLLVL.

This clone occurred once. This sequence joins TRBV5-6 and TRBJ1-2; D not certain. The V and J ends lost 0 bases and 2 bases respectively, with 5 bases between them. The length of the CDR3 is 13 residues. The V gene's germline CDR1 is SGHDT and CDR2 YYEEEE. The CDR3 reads CASSLDGNYGYTF. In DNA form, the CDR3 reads TGTGCCAGCAGCTTGGACGGGAACTATGGCTACACCTTC.

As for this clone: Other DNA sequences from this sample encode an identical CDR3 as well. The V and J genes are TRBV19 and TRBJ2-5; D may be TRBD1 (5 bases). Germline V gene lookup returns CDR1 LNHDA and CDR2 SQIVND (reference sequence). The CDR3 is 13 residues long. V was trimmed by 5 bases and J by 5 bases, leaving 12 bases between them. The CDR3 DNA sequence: TGTGCCAGTAGTCCGGACCCAGGGGAGACCCAGTACTTC. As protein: CASSPDPGETQYF.

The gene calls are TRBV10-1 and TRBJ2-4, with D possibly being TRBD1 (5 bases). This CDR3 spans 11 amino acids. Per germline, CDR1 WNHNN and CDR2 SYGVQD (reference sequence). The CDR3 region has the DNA TGCGTATCCAGGGTCAAAAACATTCAGTACTTC. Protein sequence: CVSRVKNIQYF.

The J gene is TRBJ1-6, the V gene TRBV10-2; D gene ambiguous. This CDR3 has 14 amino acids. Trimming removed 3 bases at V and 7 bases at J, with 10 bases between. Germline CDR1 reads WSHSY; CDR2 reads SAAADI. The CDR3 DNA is TGCGCCAGCAGTGACACTGACTCCAATTCACCCCTCCACTTT. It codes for CASSDTDSNSPLHF.

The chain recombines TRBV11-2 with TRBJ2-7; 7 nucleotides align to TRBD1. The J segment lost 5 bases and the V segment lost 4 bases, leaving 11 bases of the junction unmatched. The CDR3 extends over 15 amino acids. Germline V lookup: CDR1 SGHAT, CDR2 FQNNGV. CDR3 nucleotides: TGTGCCAGCAGCTCCCCCCTTAGGGGGCGGAACGAGCAGTACTTC. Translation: CASSSPLRGRNEQYF.

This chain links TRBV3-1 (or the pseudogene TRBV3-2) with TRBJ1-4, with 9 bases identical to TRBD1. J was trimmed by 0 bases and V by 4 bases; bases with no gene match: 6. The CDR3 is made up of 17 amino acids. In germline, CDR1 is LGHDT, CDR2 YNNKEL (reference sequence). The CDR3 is CASSPWTGVATNEKLFF. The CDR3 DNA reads TGTGCCAGCAGCCCATGGACAGGGGTCGCAACTAATGAAAAACTGTTTTTT.

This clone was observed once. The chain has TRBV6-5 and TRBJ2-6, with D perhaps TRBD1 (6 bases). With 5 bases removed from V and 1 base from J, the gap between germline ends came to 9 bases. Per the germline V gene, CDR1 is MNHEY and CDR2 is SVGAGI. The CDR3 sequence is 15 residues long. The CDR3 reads CASSQQGSGANVLTF. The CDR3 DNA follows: TGTGCCAGCAGTCAACAGGGTTCTGGGGCCAACGTCCTGACTTTC.